This T cell receptor beta chain was sequenced in a study of OX40 agonist ivuxolimab in advanced cancers. Study at large: Patients were dosed with the agonistic anti-OX40 (CD134) antibody ivuxolimab. It was permissible to have had prior anti-PD-1, anti-PD-L1 or anti-CTLA-4 therapy, and around 41% had some. Notes on the study in general: Both blood CD4+ and CD8+ T cells showed clonal growth by week 6 at 0.1 to 3.0 mg/kg.

Concerning this clone itself: Its antigen is currently unknown.

The CDR3 runs to 16 residues. Germline V lookup: CDR1 LNHDA, CDR2 SQIVND (reference sequence). The ends were cut back, 2 bases at V and 1 base at J, with 13 bases in the middle. Clones were read by immunoSEQ multiplex PCR, and TCRdb kept only the in-frame ones, dropping some. Of roughly 86,000 clones in the sample, about 90% were seen once. The receptor was derived from an adult with an advanced solid tumor such as melanoma, head and neck, liver or kidney cancer. The chain uses TRBV19 and TRBJ2-3, with D possibly being TRBD2 (5 bases). The starting material was CD4+ or CD8+ T cells sorted from blood, obtained in a trial of the OX40 agonist ivuxolimab. The CDR3 DNA is TGTGCCAGTAGTATATTGGACCCCGGGGGCACAGATACGCAGTATTTT. Translating gives CASSILDPGGTDTQYF.